This T cell receptor (beta chain) is from a study of blood T cell repertoires in COVID-19 (TCRdb year 2020). Regarding the research as a whole: Samples covering the acute and convalescent phases of COVID-19 were provided by collaborators in the United States, Italy and Spain. The prospective study material was composed of cDNA or gDNA derived from T cells, B-cell-depleted T cells, or PBMCs. Subjects who had been exposed to COVID-19, were actively infected with it, or had recovered from it provided the deeply sampled blood TCRbeta repertoires that made up the dataset. The repertoires were made available in a free public database intended to serve as a resource for research on the immune response to SARS-CoV-2. The samples were drawn from two sources: the first 160 participants of the ongoing ImmuneRACE study, and 1,254 subjects contributed by 6 global collaborators. The sample metadata nearly always contained a de-identified subject ID, COVID-19 status, age in years and sex. Where HLA class I and class II types were available, the types were taken from metadata supplied by the sample provider, not from assay-based typing. What the study reported, not specific to this receptor: The quantity of clinical and demographic metadata differed by source and by participant and was supplied without curation.

A word on this clone: Its antigen target is currently unknown. No qualities accompany the bases; no much larger clone lies one base away.

The immunoSEQ Assay, a bias-controlled multiplex PCR, was used to amplify TCRbeta CDR3 regions from genomic DNA. Per the original workflow: Nucleated cell counts per sample were estimated from amplification of reference gene primers within the assay. To quantify the absolute abundance of each unique TCRbeta CDR3 rearrangement, sequence reads were collapsed and filtered. For each sample, productive Simpson clonality was calculated by taking the square root of Simpson's diversity index across productive rearrangements. The clones in this table, taken by TCRdb from immuneACCESS, are in-frame only. Not every clone is retained; where verified, under half of the shortfall comes from an unresolved V gene, and the cause of the rest is unknown. Clone size and V and J calls were adopted from that table, with D and trimming inferred from the DNA. The table for this sample lists about 220,000 clones; 75% to 90% of them were counted only once. Together, the top ten hold over 3% of the sample.

Enrolling through a virtual design, the prospective study's participants ranged in age from roughly 18 to 89 years and lived across about two dozen United States geographic areas. To assign participants to cohorts, the prospective study relied on clinical history that participants themselves reported in a screening survey and a study questionnaire. In the prospective study, mobile phlebotomists collected whole blood, serum and a nasopharyngeal or oropharyngeal swab from each participant. Over an approximately 2-month period, participants in the prospective study had the option of providing additional blood draws and questionnaires. Prospective study blood samples were shipped either frozen or at room temperature before DNA extraction. Looking up the germline V gene (reference sequence) yields CDR1 LNHDA and CDR2 SQIVND. V gives up 7 bases and J gives up 1 base, and the segment between their germline ends measures 11 bases. The CDR3 goes from the cysteine to the phenylalanine over 14 residues. The DNA shown is the 42-base CDR3, in frame from base 1.

The sequence was obtained from a woman between 40 and 55 years old with acute COVID-19. The sample consisted of PBMCs or T cells enriched from blood (not recorded which). This chain joins TRBV19 to TRBJ1-5; 5 matching bases give a weak D call of TRBD1. The DNA sequence is as follows: TGTGCCAGTACCCCGGACATAAGCAATCAGCCCCAGCATTTT. Translated, it reads CASTPDISNQPQHF.